One T cell receptor beta chain is described in this entry. The germline V gene encodes CDR1 WSHSY and CDR2 SAAADI. Germline trimming cut 6 bases from V and 6 bases from J; bases unmatched to any gene: 5. This CDR3 contains 15 residues. This entry belongs to a study of T cell responses to AZD1222 COVID-19 vaccine. Libraries were prepared by immunoSEQ multiplex PCR; TCRdb keeps only in-frame clonotypes and omits some of them. The profile shows approximately 120,000 clones, 87% of them singletons. The material was peripheral blood, obtained on day 0 of AZD1222 vaccination. V usage is TRBV10-2 and J usage is TRBJ1-6, with 10 nucleotides matching TRBD1. The source is an adult in good health. The CDR3 DNA reads TGCGCCAGCAGGAGGACAGGGGGTGGTAATTCACCCCTCCACTTT. Protein: CASRRTGGGNSPLHF.